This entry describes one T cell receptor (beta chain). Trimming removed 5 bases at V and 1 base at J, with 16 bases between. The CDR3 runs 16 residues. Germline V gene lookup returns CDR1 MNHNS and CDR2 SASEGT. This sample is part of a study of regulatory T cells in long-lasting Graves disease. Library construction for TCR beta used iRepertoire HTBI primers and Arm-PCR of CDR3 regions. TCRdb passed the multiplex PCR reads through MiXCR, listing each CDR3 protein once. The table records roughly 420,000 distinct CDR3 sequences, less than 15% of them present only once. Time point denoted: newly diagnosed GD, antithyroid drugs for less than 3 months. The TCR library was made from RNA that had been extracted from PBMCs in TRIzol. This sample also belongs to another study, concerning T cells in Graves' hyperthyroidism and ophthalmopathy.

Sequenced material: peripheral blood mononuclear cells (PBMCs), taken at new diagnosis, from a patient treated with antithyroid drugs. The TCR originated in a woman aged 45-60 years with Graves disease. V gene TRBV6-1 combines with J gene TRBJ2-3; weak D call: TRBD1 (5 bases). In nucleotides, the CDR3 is TGTGCCAGCAGTACGCAGGATGGGGCGGGCACAGATACGCAGTATTTT. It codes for CASSTQDGAGTDTQYF.